Listed below are T cell receptor beta chains from one sample, sequenced in a study of blood T cell repertoires in COVID-19. Only in-frame clones appear in the TCRdb table, and some are missing; sequencing was by immunoSEQ multiplex PCR. The sample has more than 110,000 clones; roughly 78% are singletons. Specimen: PBMCs or T cells enriched from blood (not recorded which). These receptor sequences come from a woman aged 45 to 65 who had recovered from COVID-19. Each CDR3 is given with its conserved first and last residue. The order of the fields is CDR3 DNA, CDR3 protein, J gene, D gene, V gene. D genes are given only for firm matches.

cdr3_nt: TGTGCCAGCACCCTCCGGGGATATAATTCACCCCTCCACTTT
cdr3_aa: CASTLRGYNSPLHF
j_call: TRBJ1-6
d_call: .
v_call: TRBV27

cdr3_nt: TGTGCCAGCAGTCTCCTGGACACTGCGACCCAGTACTTC
cdr3_aa: CASSLLDTATQYF
j_call: TRBJ2-5
d_call: .
v_call: TRBV28

cdr3_nt: TGTGCCAGCAGCACCTGCGCGCCATCCTACAATGAGCAGTTCTTC
cdr3_aa: CASSTCAPSYNEQFF
j_call: TRBJ2-1
d_call: .
v_call: TRBV21-1

cdr3_nt: TGTGCCAGCAGCCCAGGGGTTCGGGAGACCCAGTACTTC
cdr3_aa: CASSPGVRETQYF
j_call: TRBJ2-5
d_call: .
v_call: TRBV7-6

cdr3_nt: TGTGCCAGCAGTCCGACAGGGGTCGAAGGCTACACCTTC
cdr3_aa: CASSPTGVEGYTF
j_call: TRBJ1-2
d_call: TRBD1
v_call: TRBV12-3/TRBV12-4

cdr3_nt: TGTGCCAGTAGGGCGGGGGGGTGGTACAATGAGCAGTTCTTC
cdr3_aa: CASRAGGWYNEQFF
j_call: TRBJ2-1
d_call: TRBD2
v_call: TRBV19

cdr3_nt: TGCAGCGTTAGCAGGCAGAACACTGAAGCTTTCTTT
cdr3_aa: CSVSRQNTEAFF
j_call: TRBJ1-1
d_call: .
v_call: TRBV29-1

cdr3_nt: TGTGCCAGCAGCCCCGTTGATCTGCGGGGGGCCAAAAACATTCAGTACTTC
cdr3_aa: CASSPVDLRGAKNIQYF
j_call: TRBJ2-4
d_call: TRBD2
v_call: TRBV5-4

cdr3_nt: TGTGCCAGCAGTGGGGGACAGGGGTTTTACCAGCCCCAGCATTTT
cdr3_aa: CASSGGQGFYQPQHF
j_call: TRBJ1-5
d_call: TRBD1
v_call: TRBV28

cdr3_nt: TGCGCCAGCAGTGATCGGGGAAGCTTCTATGGCTACACCTTC
cdr3_aa: CASSDRGSFYGYTF
j_call: TRBJ1-2
d_call: .
v_call: TRBV10-2

cdr3_nt: TGTGCCAGCAGCTCTAGGGGGGGCGGGGTCCAAGAGACCCAGTACTTC
cdr3_aa: CASSSRGGGVQETQYF
j_call: TRBJ2-5
d_call: .
v_call: TRBV9

cdr3_nt: TGTGCCAGCAGTGAAGAAATGGTGGGGAGATATGGCTACACCTTC
cdr3_aa: CASSEEMVGRYGYTF
j_call: TRBJ1-2
d_call: .
v_call: TRBV6-1